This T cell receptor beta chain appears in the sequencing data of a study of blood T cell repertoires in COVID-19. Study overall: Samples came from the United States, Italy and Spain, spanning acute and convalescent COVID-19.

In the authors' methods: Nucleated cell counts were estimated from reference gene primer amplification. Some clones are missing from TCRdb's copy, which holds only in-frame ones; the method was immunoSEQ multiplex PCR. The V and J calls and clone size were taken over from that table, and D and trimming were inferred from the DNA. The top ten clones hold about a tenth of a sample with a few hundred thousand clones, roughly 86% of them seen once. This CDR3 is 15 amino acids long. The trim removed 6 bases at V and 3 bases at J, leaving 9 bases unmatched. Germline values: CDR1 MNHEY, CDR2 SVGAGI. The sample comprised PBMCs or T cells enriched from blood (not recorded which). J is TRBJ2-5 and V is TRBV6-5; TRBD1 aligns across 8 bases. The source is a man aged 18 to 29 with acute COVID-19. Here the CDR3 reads CASSETGEAKETQYF. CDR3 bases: TGTGCCAGCAGCGAGACAGGGGAAGCAAAAGAGACCCAGTACTTC.